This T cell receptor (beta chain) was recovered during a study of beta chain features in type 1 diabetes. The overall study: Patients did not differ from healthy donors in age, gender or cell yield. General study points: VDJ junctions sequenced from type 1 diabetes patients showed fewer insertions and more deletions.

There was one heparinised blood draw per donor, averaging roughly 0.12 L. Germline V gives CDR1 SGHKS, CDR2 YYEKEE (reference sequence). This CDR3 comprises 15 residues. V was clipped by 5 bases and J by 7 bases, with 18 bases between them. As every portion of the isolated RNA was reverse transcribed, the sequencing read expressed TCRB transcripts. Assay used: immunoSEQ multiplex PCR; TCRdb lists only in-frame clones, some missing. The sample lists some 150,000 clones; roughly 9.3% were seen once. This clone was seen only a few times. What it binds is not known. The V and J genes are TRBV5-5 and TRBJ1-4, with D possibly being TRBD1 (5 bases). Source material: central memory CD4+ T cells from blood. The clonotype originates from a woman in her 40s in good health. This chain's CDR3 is CASSFGGTRAEKLFF. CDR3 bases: TGTGCCAGCAGTTTCGGGGGAACTCGCGCTGAAAAACTGTTTTTT.